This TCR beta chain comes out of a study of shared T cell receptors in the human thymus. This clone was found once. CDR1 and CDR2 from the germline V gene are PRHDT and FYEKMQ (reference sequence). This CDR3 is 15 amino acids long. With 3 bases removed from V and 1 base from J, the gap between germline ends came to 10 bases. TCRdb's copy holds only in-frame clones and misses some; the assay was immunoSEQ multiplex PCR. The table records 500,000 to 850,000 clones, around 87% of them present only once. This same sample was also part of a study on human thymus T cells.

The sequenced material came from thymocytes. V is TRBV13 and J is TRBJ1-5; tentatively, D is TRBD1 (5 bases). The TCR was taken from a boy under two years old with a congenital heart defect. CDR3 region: CASSLSRVSNQPQHF. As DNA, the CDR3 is TGTGCCAGCAGCTTGTCCAGGGTCAGCAATCAGCCCCAGCATTTT.